The rows below give T cell receptor beta chains drawn from one sample of a study of a mutant IDH1 vaccine in newly diagnosed glioma. The data were produced by immunoSEQ multiplex PCR, yet TCRdb's version contains in-frame clones alone and is incomplete. The table lists around 130,000 clones, just under 80% of them singletons. Antigen specificity for these receptors is unknown. The sample here was PBMCs, taken from a glioma patient whose treatment included an IDH1 peptide vaccine. Every receptor here comes from a man between 35 and 55 years old with glioma. The CDR3 runs from the conserved cysteine through the conserved F or W. D genes are given only for firm matches. For some rows the clone size is stated as once, few or many, or as a class when expanded; others skip it.

abundance	j_gene	v_gene	d_gene	CDR3nt	CDR3aa
-	TRBJ2-7	TRBV27	TRBD2	TGTGCCAGCAGCCTACTCGCGGGGGGCGAGCAGTACTTC	CASSLLAGGEQYF
-	TRBJ2-7	TRBV7-2	-	TGTGCCAGCAGCTTAGAAGCTAGCCTGATCTACGAGCAGTACTTC	CASSLEASLIYEQYF
-	TRBJ2-3	TRBV10-2	-	TGCGCCAGCAGTGATGGGGGAGAAATGGGTACGCAGTATTTT	CASSDGGEMGTQYF
medium-sized	TRBJ2-1	TRBV11-2	-	TGTGCCAGCAGCTTAGGTAGCGAAGGGAATGAGCAGTTCTTC	CASSLGSEGNEQFF
-	TRBJ2-7	TRBV4-2	-	TGTGCCAGCAGCCACGGTTTAAGCTACGAGCAGTACTTC	CASSHGLSYEQYF
few	TRBJ1-1	TRBV4-3	-	TGCGCCAGCAGCCAAGGAGGAGGGGCTCGACAAGCTTTCTTT	CASSQGGGARQAFF
-	TRBJ1-5	TRBV6-5	-	TGTGCCAGCAGTTACTCCCGGACAGACAATCAGCCCCAGCATTTT	CASSYSRTDNQPQHF
-	TRBJ2-3	TRBV5-4	-	TGTGCCAGCAGCTTGGACTGGCGGGGCCCAGATACGCAGTATTTT	CASSLDWRGPDTQYF
-	TRBJ1-5	TRBV6-6	TRBD1	TGTGCCAGCAACAGGGGGCTCAATCAGCCCCAGCATTTT	CASNRGLNQPQHF
-	TRBJ2-7	TRBV11-2	TRBD2	TGTGCCAGCAGCTTAGAAGTTAGCGGGCTCTACGAGCAGTACTTC	CASSLEVSGLYEQYF
-	TRBJ2-7	TRBV14	TRBD1	TGTGCCAGCAGCCAAGATCTCCTGCTTACAGGGGATCCCGAGCAGTACTTC	CASSQDLLLTGDPEQYF
once	TRBJ2-7	TRBV5-4	-	TGTGCCAGCGCTAACAGCCCCTACGAGCAGTACTTC	CASANSPYEQYF
many	TRBJ1-2	TRBV11-2	-	TGTGCCAGCAGCTTAGGAGGCACAGGTACCTATGGCTACACCTTC	CASSLGGTGTYGYTF
-	TRBJ2-7	TRBV2	TRBD2	TGTGCCAGCGGTGGTAGTGGCGGGAGGGCCTACGAGCAGTACTTC	CASGGSGGRAYEQYF
-	TRBJ1-4	TRBV18	-	TGTGCCAGCTCCCCAGCGACAGGAGATGAAAAACTGTTTTTT	CASSPATGDEKLFF
once	TRBJ2-7	TRBV18	-	TGTGCCAGCTCACCCCAACAGCCGTACGAGCAGTACTTC	CASSPQQPYEQYF
-	TRBJ2-7	TRBV5-1	-	TGCGCCAGCAGACGGGGGAGCTACGAGCAGTACTTC	CASRRGSYEQYF
-	TRBJ2-4	TRBV5-4	-	TGTGCCAGCAGCTTGGGGCAGGGTATCAAAAACATTCAGTACTTC	CASSLGQGIKNIQYF
once	TRBJ2-5	TRBV27	TRBD1	TGTGCCAGCAGGAACTCGCGACAGGGGGCAGAGACCCAGTACTTC	CASRNSRQGAETQYF
-	TRBJ2-1	TRBV7-2	-	TGTGCCAGCAGCTTTTTATCTGGCCCCTGGACTGACAATGAGCAGTTCTTC	CASSFLSGPWTDNEQFF
-	TRBJ1-1	TRBV5-5	-	TGTGCCAGCAGCCCCCATGCCGAACTTGGGGAAGCTTTCTTT	CASSPHAELGEAFF
few	TRBJ1-5	TRBV7-3	-	-	CASAVGPGSAEPQHF
-	TRBJ2-6	TRBV4-1	-	TGCGCCAGCAGCCAAGATGGGAGGAACAGAATCTCTGGGGCCAACGTCCTGACTTTC	CASSQDGRNRISGANVLTF
-	TRBJ2-3	TRBV14	-	TGTGCCAGCAGCCCCCGGGACACTCCTCGAGATACGCAGTATTTT	CASSPRDTPRDTQYF
once	TRBJ1-2	TRBV6-6	-	TGTGCCAGCAGCGGACGGACCAGCTATGGCTACACCTTC	CASSGRTSYGYTF
-	TRBJ1-1	TRBV11-3	-	TGTGCCAGTCAGGGGACCCCGGGGGACACTGAAGCTTTCTTT	CASQGTPGDTEAFF
once	TRBJ2-5	TRBV7-2	TRBD2	TGTGCCAGCAGCTTGGCGGGGGGGCCGGGGGAGACCCAGTACTTC	CASSLAGGPGETQYF
-	TRBJ2-1	TRBV4-2	TRBD2	TGTGCCAGCAGCCAAGGGCCGGGCGGGGGGATTGGGTCCTACAATGAGCAGTTCTTC	CASSQGPGGGIGSYNEQFF
-	TRBJ2-5	TRBV9	-	TGTGCCAGCAGCGTAGGGGAGCGGCCACATTGGGAAGAGACCCAGTACTTC	CASSVGERPHWEETQYF
-	TRBJ2-3	TRBV2	TRBD1	TGTGCCAGCAGCCCCACAGGGGTGGCAGATACGCAGTATTTT	CASSPTGVADTQYF
-	TRBJ2-1	TRBV7-8	TRBD2	TGTGCCAGCAGCTTAAGGGCGGGAGGGTTCTACAATGAGCAGTTCTTC	CASSLRAGGFYNEQFF
once	TRBJ2-7	TRBV4-2	-	TGTGCCAGCTCCTCTTCCCGGGACTCCTCCCACGAGCAGTACTTC	CASSSSRDSSHEQYF
few	TRBJ1-1	TRBV28	-	TGTGCCAGCAGTTTATATCCTGGGCCTGAAGCTTTCTTT	CASSLYPGPEAFF
-	TRBJ2-5	TRBV27	-	TGTGCCAGCAGTTTCGGGCAGGGGATCTCGCAGTACTTC	CASSFGQGISQYF
-	TRBJ2-5	TRBV7-2	TRBD2	TGTGCCAGCAGCCTAGCGGGGGAGACCCAGTACTTC	CASSLAGETQYF
-	TRBJ1-1	TRBV30	-	TGTGCCTGGGGAGGGGGGTCTACTGAAGCTTTCTTT	CAWGGGSTEAFF
-	TRBJ1-1	TRBV7-9	TRBD1	TGTGCCAGCAGCCAAGTGATAGGAACAGGGGTGGCTGAAGCTTTCTTT	CASSQVIGTGVAEAFF
-	TRBJ1-1	TRBV7-6	TRBD1	TGTGCCAGCAGCTCCGGACAGGGTAGAAACACTGAAGCTTTCTTT	CASSSGQGRNTEAFF
-	TRBJ2-7	TRBV30	TRBD2	TGTGCCTGGAGGAGCGGGGGCGAGTCCTACGAGCAGTACTTC	CAWRSGGESYEQYF
-	TRBJ2-1	TRBV6-1	-	TGTGCCAGCAGTGAAGGTCCCCAAGGATACAATGAGCAGTTCTTC	CASSEGPQGYNEQFF
-	TRBJ2-5	TRBV5-4	-	TGTGCCAGCAGCAAGAGCCGGGGCTGGGAGACCCAGTACTTC	CASSKSRGWETQYF
-	TRBJ2-5	TRBV6-6	-	TGTGCCACCCGCCAGGTTTCTAGCCGGGAGACCCAGTACTTC	CATRQVSSRETQYF
-	TRBJ2-7	TRBV13	-	TGTGCCAGCAGCTTAGCCGGGGAGGTAGGGCTCTCCTACGAGCAGTACTTC	CASSLAGEVGLSYEQYF
-	TRBJ1-2	TRBV5-1	-	TGCGCCAGCAGCTTGGCCCTTTCTGACTATGGCTACACCTTC	CASSLALSDYGYTF
-	TRBJ2-1	TRBV19	TRBD2	TGTGCCAGTACTCCACTAGCGGGGGGGACAAATGAGCAGTTCTTC	CASTPLAGGTNEQFF
-	TRBJ2-7	TRBV4-3	-	TGCGCCAGCAGCCCGGGACCGAGCTCCTACGAGCAGTACTTC	CASSPGPSSYEQYF
-	TRBJ1-6	TRBV15	TRBD1	TGTGCCACCAGCAGCAGGGGGCTTAATTCACCCCTCCACTTT	CATSSRGLNSPLHF
once	TRBJ2-7	TRBV7-8	-	TGTGCCAGCAGCTTAGCGCGAACAGGGACCTACGAGCAGTACTTC	CASSLARTGTYEQYF
once	TRBJ2-3	TRBV10-3	TRBD2	TGTGCCAGCAGTTACCGGGGACTAGCGGGGGGCACAGATACGCAGTATTTT	CASSYRGLAGGTDTQYF
-	TRBJ2-7	TRBV29-1	-	TGCAGCGTTGAAGAACAGGTCTCCTACGAGCAGTACTTC	CSVEEQVSYEQYF
-	TRBJ2-4	TRBV6-7	TRBD1	TGTGCCAGCAGTTACTCCGGGACAGGGAGAAACATTCAGTACTTC	CASSYSGTGRNIQYF